Listed below are T cell receptor beta chains from one sample, sequenced in a study of blood T cells in healthy people across ages. TCRdb used MiXCR to reprocess the 5' RACE reads, holding one entry per CDR3 protein. The sample carries 1,500,000 or so distinct CDR3 sequences, approximately 43% recorded once. Input material: blood. The receptors originated from a woman aged 18-29 years in good health. CDR3s include the opening cysteine and the closing phenylalanine or tryptophan. Clone size, where shown, is once, few, many, or a class for clones that have expanded.

v_call clone_size cdr3_aa
TRBV7-2 many CASSLGPNYGYTF
TRBV12-3/TRBV12-4 few CASSMSPQGFKQFF
TRBV9 NA CASSARWPVNEQFF
TRBV6-6 NA CASGRGDRDNEQFF
TRBV27 NA CASMDGTGALYTF
TRBV7-9 NA CASSFRLAGDSSYNEQYF
TRBV6-5 NA CASSYYGGYLDTQYF
TRBV20-1 few CSAKTVNNSPLHF
TRBV20-1 few CSASGPTDTQYF
TRBV29-1 few CSVEKDRADTQYF
TRBV2 NA CASRKIILTGGGPQFF
TRBV5-1 few CASSPIGGDTQYF
TRBV12-3/TRBV12-4 once CASERGRNTDTQYF
TRBV30 NA CAWTTGVGYTF
TRBV29-1 few CSVTLGGRVHEQFF
TRBV24-1 few CATSDSQAGEKLFF
TRBV7-2 NA CASTNGGSGNTIYF
TRBV2 few CASQGQFTDTQYF
TRBV28 few CASSLSGLAVYNEQFF
TRBV7-8 NA CASSSDGLRNQPQHF
TRBV6-2/TRBV6-3 few CASSYVAEFSGKPQHF
TRBV29-1 NA CSVESGVKEYGELFF
TRBV4-3 NA CASSQVRGAYNEQYF
TRBV27 few CASSPWLVAGGPSYNEQFF
TRBV5-1 few CASSLSSVAGVEQFF
TRBV20-1 few CSAPTENYGYTF
TRBV11-2 few CASSSQRATNEKLFF
TRBV6-6 few CASRGSDEQFF
TRBV12-3/TRBV12-4 few CASSLGDSQPQHF
TRBV6-6 few CASSYLALAGEQFF
TRBV6-2/TRBV6-3 NA CASTYGKGQGAYGYTF
TRBV12-3/TRBV12-4 NA CASRTRTGSYEQYF
TRBV7-2 few CASSTGLNRVMYEQYF
TRBV29-1 many CSVVDGSSYEQYF
TRBV7-9 few CASSLLIRTTDGYTF
TRBV18 few CASSSQTDTDTQYF
TRBV4-2 NA CASSQDGAFGASQHF
TRBV3-1 NA CASSQDHGNQPQHF
TRBV28 NA CASRTDKLSNQPQHF
TRBV11-2 NA CASSFTGSREQYF
TRBV27 few CASSFAPNNEQYF
TRBV28 NA CASNRFGRAQETQYF
TRBV20-1 few CSAKIGTYNEQYF
TRBV6-4 NA CASSDSSTGAQFF
TRBV25-1 NA CASRTGGDEQFF
TRBV9 many CASSVGNYGYTF
TRBV7-9 many CASSYRDRNHYEQYF
TRBV6-2/TRBV6-3 once CASSYSGHSNTGELFF
TRBV5-1 NA CASSLGQIGETQYF
TRBV7-8 NA CASSLLSGGPREQFF
TRBV6-2/TRBV6-3 NA CASSYSSIKRQETQYF
TRBV2 few CASSETPYQETQYF
TRBV20-1 NA CSARDGRSNEKLFF
TRBV20-1 NA CSARDRVEAFF
TRBV20-1 once CSARRTVYEQYF